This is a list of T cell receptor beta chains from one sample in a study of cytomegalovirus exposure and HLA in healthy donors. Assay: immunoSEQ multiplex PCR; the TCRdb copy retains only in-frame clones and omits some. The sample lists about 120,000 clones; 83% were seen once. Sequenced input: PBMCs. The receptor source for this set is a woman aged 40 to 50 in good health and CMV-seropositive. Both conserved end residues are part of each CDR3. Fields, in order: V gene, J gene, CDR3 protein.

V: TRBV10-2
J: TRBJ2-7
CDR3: CASIKLAGDREQYF

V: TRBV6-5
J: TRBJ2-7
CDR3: CASSFRDRGYEQYF

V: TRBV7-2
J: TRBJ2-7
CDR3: CASSGTGTSGYEQYF

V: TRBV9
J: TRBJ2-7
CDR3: CASSPVSSGSFYEQYF

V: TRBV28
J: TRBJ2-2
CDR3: CASSYRVAGELFF

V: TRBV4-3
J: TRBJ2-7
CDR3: CASSQDGLAGVYEQYF

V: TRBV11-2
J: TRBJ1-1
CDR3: CASSHLSRGAFF

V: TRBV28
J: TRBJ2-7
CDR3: CASNSDREASYEQYF

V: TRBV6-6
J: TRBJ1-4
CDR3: CASGDATNEKLFF

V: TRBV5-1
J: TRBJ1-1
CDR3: CASNPGGPNTEAFF

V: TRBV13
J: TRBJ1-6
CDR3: CASGTQGKEDSPLHF

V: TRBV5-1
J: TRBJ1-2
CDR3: CASSLFAGGTLKDGYTF

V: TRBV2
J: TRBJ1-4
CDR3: CASRHTGTNEKLFF

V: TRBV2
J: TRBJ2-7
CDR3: CARKVADSYEQYF

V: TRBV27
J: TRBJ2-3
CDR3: CASSFRQGIDTQYF

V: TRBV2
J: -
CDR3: CASSREAGGYEQYF

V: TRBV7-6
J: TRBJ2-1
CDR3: CASSLGPGSGRPTSSYNEQFF